Presented here are 9 T cell receptor beta chains from one specimen sequenced in a study of neurological immune-mediated disorders (dated by TCRdb to between 2018 and 2020). Libraries were made using 5' RACE. The data were produced on an Illumina HiSeq 2500. Using fastp trimming at Q25 and MiXCR clonotype assembly, TCRdb reanalyzed the public sequencing data and kept in-frame beta chains. Identical CDR3 protein sequences are pooled into one entry, listed with their most common genes and DNA. The sample records 45,000 or so distinct CDR3 sequences, under 6.5% of which are singletons. About 0.6% of the sample is in the top ten clones. The sequencing sample was made of CD4+ T cells from blood. The source of these receptors is a woman in her thirties or forties in good health.

In its sample, this clonotype was seen many times. The chain is built from TRBV5-1 and TRBJ2-7; D is ambiguous. CDR3 size: 14 residues. Germline V gene lookup returns CDR1 SGHRS and CDR2 YFSETQ. Trimming took 0 bases from V and 1 from J, leaving 8 bases between them. The CDR3 coding sequence is TGCGCCAGCAGCTTGGCCGCACAGTCCTACGAGCAGTACTTC. Translation: CASSLAAQSYEQYF.

This clonotype was seen many times. The chain combines TRBV20-1 with TRBJ1-4; TRBD1 is a possible D gene (6 bases). Germline V gene data show CDR1 as DFQATT and CDR2 as SNEGSKA (reference sequence). Trimming cost V 6 bases and J 7 bases, with 18 bases left between them. This CDR3 has 14 residues. CDR3 amino acids: CSAPTSQGIEKLFF. CDR3 coding DNA: TGCAGTGCCCCTACGTCACAGGGAATTGAAAAACTGTTTTTT.

At least ten counts were recorded for this clonotype. The chain couples TRBV20-1 to TRBJ2-1; TRBD2 matches 12 bases. Germline values: CDR1 DFQATT, CDR2 SNEGSKA (reference sequence). The CDR3 length is 17 residues. The ends lost 5 bases at V and 8 bases at J; junction bases unmatched: 16. The CDR3 region is CSAPTSGRRRLEYEQFF. CDR3 sequence (DNA): TGCAGTGCTCCGACTAGCGGGAGAAGAAGGTTGGAATATGAGCAGTTCTTC.

In its sample, this clonotype was seen many times. The rearrangement links TRBV7-2 to TRBJ2-5; 8 nucleotides line up with TRBD2. This CDR3 region has 16 residues. With V trimmed by 1 base and J by 6 bases, 10 bases remained unmatched. Germline CDR1 and CDR2: SGHTA and FQGNSA. The CDR3 reads CASSLGDREGPKTQYF. CDR3 bases: TGTGCCAGCAGCTTAGGGGACCGGGAGGGCCCGAAGACCCAGTACTTC.

This clonotype was counted many times. This sequence joins TRBV10-3 and TRBJ1-5; no clear D. Looked up from germline, CDR1 is ENHRY and CDR2 is SYGVKD. CDR3 length: 13 residues. Trimming stripped 2 bases from V and 4 bases from J, with 6 bases between. CDR3 sequence (DNA): TGTGCCATCAGTGAGGCGGGGAATCAGCCCCAGCATTTT. Translation: CAISEAGNQPQHF.

This clonotype was found many times. The rearrangement uses TRBV20-1 and TRBJ2-7; TRBD1 matches 8 bases. Germline V gene sequence: CDR1 DFQATT, CDR2 SNEGSKA (reference sequence). Trimming cost V 6 bases and J 7 bases; bases outside gene matches: 14. The CDR3 consists of 14 residues. The CDR3: CSAPRQGALREQYF. In DNA, the CDR3 is TGCAGTGCCCCACGGCAGGGGGCACTTCGAGAGCAGTACTTC.

This clonotype was recorded at least ten times. The gene calls are TRBV12-3 or TRBV12-4 and TRBJ1-5; no clear D gene. V was trimmed by 1 base and J by 5 bases, leaving 3 bases between them. This CDR3 region has 12 residues. The CDR3 here is CASSLGYQPQHF. The CDR3 DNA reads as TGTGCCAGCAGTTTAGGGTATCAGCCCCAGCATTTT.

This clonotype was detected ten times or more. V and J are TRBV29-1 and TRBJ2-3, with 10 bases matching TRBD2. The V gene end was trimmed by 7 bases and the J gene end by 0 bases; junction bases not matched to a gene: 1. The CDR3 loop spans 13 amino acids. CDR1 and CDR2 (germline): SQVTM, ANQGSEA. The CDR3 DNA reads as TGCAGCGCGACTAGCGGGAGCACAGATACGCAGTATTTT. It yields the protein CSATSGSTDTQYF.

This clonotype turned up a few times. The chain has TRBV6-5 and TRBJ2-7; 9 bases align to TRBD2. The CDR3 sequence is 17 residues long. With V trimmed by 2 bases and J by 7 bases, 15 bases remained unmatched. CDR1 and CDR2 (germline): MNHEY, SVGAGI. CDR3 protein: CASSYPAPSRAGGEQYF. CDR3 DNA sequence: TGTGCCAGCAGTTACCCCGCCCCGTCAAGGGCGGGGGGGGAGCAGTACTTC.